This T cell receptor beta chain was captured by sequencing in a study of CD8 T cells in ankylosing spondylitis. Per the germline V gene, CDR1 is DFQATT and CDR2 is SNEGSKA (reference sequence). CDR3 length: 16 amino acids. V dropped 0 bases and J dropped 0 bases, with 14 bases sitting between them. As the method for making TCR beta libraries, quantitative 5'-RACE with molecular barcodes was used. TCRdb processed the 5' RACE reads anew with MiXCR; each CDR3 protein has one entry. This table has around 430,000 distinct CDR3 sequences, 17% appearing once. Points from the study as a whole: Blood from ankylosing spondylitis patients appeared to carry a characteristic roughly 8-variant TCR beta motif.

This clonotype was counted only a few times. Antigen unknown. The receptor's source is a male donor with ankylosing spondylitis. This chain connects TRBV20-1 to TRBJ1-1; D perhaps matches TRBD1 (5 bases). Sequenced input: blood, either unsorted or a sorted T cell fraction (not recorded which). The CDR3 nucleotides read TGCAGTGCTAGAGATATGGGCAGGGCCCTGAACACTGAAGCTTTCTTT. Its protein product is CSARDMGRALNTEAFF.